Listed here are 30 T cell receptor beta chains from one sample, sequenced in a study of technical replicates of blood from several donors. Assay: immunoSEQ multiplex PCR; the TCRdb copy retains only in-frame clones and omits some. This sample has tens of thousands of clones, with under 95% found just once. Sequences were obtained from T cells isolated from PBMCs. The receptors here all came from a human donor in good health.

Only a few counts were recorded for this clone. The chain's CDR3 is CASSQDGPTGVTEAFF. DNA for the CDR3: TGTGCCAGCAGCCAAGATGGCCCTACAGGGGTCACTGAAGCTTTCTTT. This rearrangement joins TRBV4-2 to TRBJ1-1; 7 bases agree with TRBD1. CDR1 is LGHNA and CDR2 is YNFKEQ in the germline V gene. The CDR3 spans 16 residues. Trimming took 0 bases from V and 4 from J; bases not matched to a gene: 8.

This sequence joins TRBV14 and TRBJ2-7; 10 bases align to TRBD1. Germline V gives CDR1 SGHDN, CDR2 FVKESK. J was trimmed by 8 bases and V by 2 bases; bases with no gene match: 12. The CDR3 spans 16 residues. CDR3 sequence: CASSQMWTGGSTKQYF. CDR3 sequence (DNA): TGTGCCAGCAGCCAAATGTGGACAGGGGGTTCGACGAAGCAGTACTTC.

In nucleotides, the CDR3 is TGTGCCAGCAGCCAACAGGGGTCGGGGACTGAAGCTTTCTTT. Its protein is CASSQQGSGTEAFF. This sequence joins TRBV2 and TRBJ1-1; 7 bases agree with TRBD1. V trimming: 6 bases; J trimming: 5 bases; junction bases outside the gene matches: 9. Germline V gene data show CDR1 as SNHLY and CDR2 as FYNNEI. The CDR3 totals 14 residues.

The chain has TRBV18 and TRBJ1-1, with a weak D call TRBD1 (5 bases). CDR1 and CDR2 from the germline V gene are KGHSH and LQKENI. This CDR3 has 16 amino acids. Trimming removed 6 bases at V and 0 bases at J, with 17 bases between. This chain's CDR3 is CASSDMTRGMNTEAFF. The CDR3 DNA follows: TGTGCCAGCTCCGATATGACAAGGGGAATGAACACTGAAGCTTTCTTT.

This sequence joins TRBV6-5 and TRBJ1-1; TRBD1 is a possible D gene (5 bases). V was trimmed by 6 bases and J by 4 bases, leaving 12 bases between them. Per the germline V gene, CDR1 is MNHEY and CDR2 is SVGAGI. The CDR3 runs 13 residues. The CDR3 region has the DNA TGTGCCAGCAGGTTAACGGGGGGCACTGAAGCTTTCTTT. Amino acids: CASRLTGGTEAFF.

This clone showed up just once. V gene TRBV9 combines with J gene TRBJ1-1; D is uncertain. This CDR3 contains 18 residues. Germline V gene lookup returns CDR1 SGDLS and CDR2 YYNGEE. V was shortened by 2 bases and J by 1 base, with 21 bases between the two germline ends. CDR3 bases: TGTGCCAGCAGCGTTTCTTTTTTGCGGGAGGAGACGAACACTGAAGCTTTCTTT. Amino acids: CASSVSFLREETNTEAFF.

The chain recombines TRBV5-4 with TRBJ2-5; no clear D. The CDR3 has 13 residues. The ends were cut back, 4 bases at V and 5 bases at J, with 12 bases in the middle. Germline-derived CDR1 and CDR2 are SGHNT and YYREEE (reference sequence). CDR3 loop: CASSHDRRETQYF. CDR3 bases: TGTGCCAGCAGCCACGATCGGCGGGAGACCCAGTACTTC.

The chain carries TRBV11-3 and TRBJ2-7; D is unclear. Per the germline V gene, CDR1 is SGHNT and CDR2 is YENEEA. This CDR3 contains 14 residues. Deletions cut 5 bases from V and 3 bases from J, with 14 bases between. The CDR3 loop is CASSPPTRYYEQYF. CDR3 sequence (DNA): TGTGCCAGCAGCCCCCCGACCAGGTACTACGAGCAGTACTTC.

The sample holds one count of this clone. The rearrangement joins TRBV19 to TRBJ1-5; 8 bases are a match to TRBD1. Germline CDR1 and CDR2: LNHDA and SQIVND (reference sequence). After removal of 9 bases from V and 2 bases from J, the junction contained 6 bases not matched to a gene. The CDR3 consists of 14 residues. CDR3 sequence: CASRLTGGNQPQHF. The CDR3 DNA sequence: TGTGCCAGCAGATTGACAGGGGGCAATCAGCCCCAGCATTTT.

This chain links TRBV6-6 with TRBJ1-1; weak D call: TRBD1 (5 bases). The ends were cut back, 6 bases at V and 3 bases at J, with 8 bases in the middle. This CDR3 comprises 12 residues. Germline V lookup: CDR1 MNHNY, CDR2 SVGAGI (reference sequence). CDR3 in DNA: TGTGCCAGCAGCCGACAGTACACTGAAGCTTTCTTT. As protein: CASSRQYTEAFF.

This clone was observed once. The V gene is TRBV10-3, the J gene TRBJ1-1; D is ambiguous. This CDR3 is 13 amino acids long. V lost 4 bases to trimming and J lost 1 base, with 7 bases between them. Per germline, CDR1 ENHRY and CDR2 SYGVKD. The CDR3 coding sequence is TGTGCCATCAGTGGGAGCCCGAACACTGAAGCTTTCTTT. It encodes CAISGSPNTEAFF.

The V and J genes are TRBV5-1 and TRBJ2-5, with TRBD1 matching over 10 bases. The CDR3 totals 16 residues. The V gene end was trimmed by 5 bases and the J gene end by 5 bases; junction bases not matched to a gene: 12. Germline V gene data show CDR1 as SGHRS and CDR2 as YFSETQ. The CDR3 spells CASSLTGGQTGETQYF. The CDR3 nucleotides are TGCGCCAGCAGTCTGACAGGGGGCCAAACCGGGGAGACCCAGTACTTC.

The chain has TRBV6-1 and TRBJ1-1; possible D gene TRBD1, 5 bases. In germline, CDR1 is MNHNS, CDR2 SASEGT. The CDR3 runs to 13 residues. Trimming removed 10 bases from V and 7 bases from J, with 19 bases in between. The CDR3: CAIHKPGQGEAFF. The CDR3 DNA follows: TGTGCCATTCACAAGCCCGGACAAGGTGAAGCTTTCTTT.

The rearrangement links TRBV11-2 to TRBJ2-4, with D possibly being TRBD2 (6 bases). Germline-derived CDR1 and CDR2 are SGHAT and FQNNGV. The CDR3 length is 15 residues. Trimming took 5 bases from V and 9 from J, leaving 20 bases between them. The DNA of the CDR3 is TGTGCCAGCAGCGCCTCCCTAGTAGCGGCGGGCATTCAGTACTTC. Amino acids: CASSASLVAAGIQYF.

The chain joins TRBV5-4 to TRBJ2-1; D is possibly TRBD1 (6 bases). The CDR3 is made up of 15 amino acids. The V gene's germline CDR1 is SGHNT and CDR2 YYREEE (reference sequence). Trimming stripped 4 bases from V and 2 bases from J, with 13 bases between. The DNA of the CDR3 is TGTGCCAGCAGCGCGACAGGTGGACCCTACAATGAGCAGTTCTTC. Translating gives CASSATGGPYNEQFF.

The V and J genes are TRBV19 and TRBJ1-1; D unresolved. The CDR3 covers 17 residues. Germline V CDR1 and CDR2: LNHDA, SQIVND (reference sequence). The ends were cut back, 3 bases at V and 4 bases at J, with 21 bases in the middle. In DNA form, the CDR3 reads TGTGCCAGTAGTATTATCGGTAAGAGAGAGCGGCTCACTGAAGCTTTCTTT. Its protein product is CASSIIGKRERLTEAFF.

The V gene is TRBV4-2, the J gene TRBJ2-1; D gene unclear. CDR1 and CDR2 from the germline V gene are LGHNA and YNFKEQ. CDR3 length equals 13 residues. Trimming took 0 bases from V and 7 from J, leaving 7 bases between them. As DNA, the CDR3 is TGTGCCAGCAGCCAAGATAGGAGTAATGAGCAGTTCTTC. Amino acid sequence: CASSQDRSNEQFF.

The chain uses TRBV6-5 and TRBJ2-7; maybe TRBD1 (5 bases). With 6 bases removed from V and 3 bases from J, the gap between germline ends came to 9 bases. The CDR3 has 12 residues. Germline-derived CDR1 and CDR2 are MNHEY and SVGAGI. For the CDR3, the DNA is TGTGCCAGCAGGAGACAGAGCTACGAGCAGTACTTC. Its protein product is CASRRQSYEQYF.

This clone was observed a single time. The genes are TRBV27 and TRBJ1-1, with D maybe TRBD1 (5 bases). Deletions cut 6 bases from V and 3 bases from J, with 11 bases between. The CDR3 loop spans 13 amino acids. Germline V CDR1 and CDR2: MNHEY, SMNVEV (reference sequence). CDR3 sequence: CASSPRVDTEAFF. The CDR3 coding sequence is TGTGCCAGCAGCCCCAGGGTGGACACTGAAGCTTTCTTT.

V gene TRBV4-3 combines with J gene TRBJ2-7; tentatively, D is TRBD2 (6 bases). This CDR3 is built from 17 residues. Trimming cost V 0 bases and J 4 bases, with 19 bases left between them. CDR1 and CDR2 (germline): LGHNA, YSLEER. CDR3 sequence reads: CASSQDRLGLTSYEQYF. DNA of the CDR3: TGCGCCAGCAGCCAAGACCGCCTGGGTTTGACTAGTTACGAGCAGTACTTC.

The chain links TRBV2 to TRBJ2-1; TRBD2 matches at 8 bases. This CDR3 contains 12 residues. Losses at the gene ends were 7 bases for V and 10 bases for J; bases not matched to a gene: 6. The V gene's germline CDR1 is SNHLY and CDR2 FYNNEI. The CDR3 sequence is CASTAGGREQFF. CDR3 coding DNA: TGTGCCAGCACCGCGGGAGGCAGAGAGCAGTTCTTC.

The CDR3 reads CASSSRVSDTQYF. The CDR3 DNA sequence: TGTGCCAGCAGCTCCAGGGTTTCCGATACGCAGTATTTT. The chain employs TRBV11-3 and TRBJ2-3, with a weak D call TRBD1 (5 bases). The CDR3 is 13 residues long. Germline assignment: CDR1 SGHNT and CDR2 YENEEA. V was clipped by 4 bases and J by 6 bases, with 11 bases between them.

This chain connects TRBV9 to TRBJ1-2, with D possibly matching TRBD1 (5 bases). CDR1 is SGDLS, CDR2 YYNGEE, per germline. V shed 5 bases and J shed 7 bases, with 18 bases lying between them. CDR3 length: 14 amino acids. The CDR3 region has the DNA TGTGCCAGCAGTACTAATACAGGCACAGTTGGCTACACCTTC. Its protein is CASSTNTGTVGYTF.

This sequence joins TRBV5-3 and TRBJ2-7, with a possible D match to TRBD1 (6 bases). TRBV5-3 has ORF status, its function being uncertain. The CDR3 has 10 residues. V gave up 7 bases and J gave up 9 bases, with 11 bases separating them. For the CDR3, the DNA is TGTGCCAGACAGGGGTCGCGGCAGTACTTC. As protein: CARQGSRQYF.

This rearrangement joins TRBV5-5 to TRBJ2-1; 11 bases are shared with TRBD2. J gave up 3 bases and V 3 bases, and 11 bases lay outside the gene matches. Germline V gene lookup returns CDR1 SGHKS and CDR2 YYEKEE (reference sequence). This CDR3 is built from 18 residues. The CDR3 is CASSSEGTSGFRYNEQFF. The CDR3 nucleotides read TGTGCCAGCAGCTCGGAGGGGACTAGCGGATTTCGCTACAATGAGCAGTTCTTC. Using reference TRBV5-5 and TRBJ2-1 for the parts outside the CDR3, the full variable domain is DAGVTQSPTHLIKTRGQQVTLRCSPISGHKSVSWYQQVLGQGPQFIFQYYEKEERGRGNFPDRFSARQFPNYSSELNVNALLLGDSALYLCASSSEGTSGFRYNEQFFGPGTRLTVL.

This chain connects TRBV5-1 to TRBJ2-3, with 11 bases lining up with TRBD2. Germline V lookup: CDR1 SGHRS, CDR2 YFSETQ. The CDR3 spans 17 residues. V shed 4 bases and J 0 bases; nucleotides not matched to a gene: 7. CDR3 coding DNA: TGCGCCAGCAGCCAGAAGAGGACTAGCGGGAGCACAGATACGCAGTATTTT. Translated: CASSQKRTSGSTDTQYF.

CDR3 bases: TGTGCCAGCAGTTTAGACAGGGAGGTTGTCACAGATACGCAGTATTTT. Its protein is CASSLDREVVTDTQYF. This chain links TRBV28 with TRBJ2-3; tentative D call: TRBD1 (7 bases). Per the germline V gene, CDR1 is MDHEN and CDR2 is SYDVKM. V dropped 2 bases and J dropped 2 bases, with 14 bases sitting between them. The CDR3 loop spans 16 amino acids.

The genes are TRBV4-2 and TRBJ1-2; 9 nucleotides align to TRBD1. Germline assignment: CDR1 LGHNA and CDR2 YNFKEQ. This CDR3 is 18 amino acids long. Trimming took 3 bases from V and 8 from J; bases not matched to a gene: 19. CDR3 in DNA: TGTGCCAGCAGCCATTCGTACCCAGGACCCGGGACAGGGCTGGGCTACACCTTC. Amino acid sequence: CASSHSYPGPGTGLGYTF.

The V and J genes are TRBV11-1 and TRBJ2-7; TRBD2 is a possible D gene (6 bases). This CDR3 has 15 residues. CDR1 is SGHAT, CDR2 FQDESV, per germline (reference sequence). V was cut by 5 bases and J by 3 bases, with 17 bases left in between. The DNA of the CDR3 is TGTGCCAGCAGCATAAACTCGGGAGCCCTCTACGAGCAGTACTTC. Protein: CASSINSGALYEQYF.

The rearrangement links TRBV7-3 to TRBJ1-2, with a weak D call TRBD1 (5 bases). V was trimmed by 2 bases and J by 5 bases, leaving 12 bases between them. The CDR3 extends over 14 amino acids. The germline CDR1 and CDR2 sequences are SGHTA and FQGTGA. Here the CDR3 reads CASSLQGVGYGYTF. CDR3 bases: TGTGCCAGCAGCTTACAGGGTGTTGGGTATGGCTACACCTTC.